Following are 16 T cell receptor beta chains from one sample sequenced in a study of blood T cell repertoires in COVID-19. Using immunoSEQ multiplex PCR, the repertoire was profiled, and TCRdb retains in-frame clones only, with some absent. The sample yields fewer than 300,000 clones, approximately 77% seen once. Sequencing was done on a sample of peripheral blood. These receptors were obtained from a woman in her late teens or twenties with acute or convalescent COVID-19.

As concerns this clone: Other nucleotide sequences in the sample specify the same CDR3. This chain connects TRBV27 to TRBJ1-1; D possibly corresponds to TRBD1 (6 bases). The CDR3 has 14 residues. Looked up from germline, CDR1 is MNHEY and CDR2 is SMNVEV (reference sequence). Trimming took off 2 bases at V and 0 bases at J, with 7 bases between the two ends. The DNA of the CDR3 is TGTGCCAGCAGTTTAGGGGGCCTGAACACTGAAGCTTTCTTT. Its protein is CASSLGGLNTEAFF.

The CDR3 is CASSQVLGTVGVFF. The CDR3, as DNA: TGTGCCAGCAGCCAAGTTTTAGGAACAGTAGGCGTGTTCTTC. V is TRBV14 and J is TRBJ2-1; D is unresolved. V lost 1 base and J lost 15, with 19 bases in between. This CDR3 contains 14 residues. CDR1 and CDR2 from the germline V gene are SGHDN and FVKESK.

J is TRBJ1-4 and V is TRBV6-5, with D possibly TRBD1 on 6 matching bases. V shed 7 bases and J shed 7 bases, with 10 bases lying between them. The CDR3 has 12 residues. Germline assignment: CDR1 MNHEY and CDR2 SVGAGI. The CDR3 reads CASTGTSEKLFF. The CDR3 bases are TGTGCCAGCACCGGGACAAGTGAAAAACTGTTTTTT.

The J gene is TRBJ1-5, the V gene TRBV7-8; 9 bases fit TRBD1. The CDR3 length is 16 residues. Looked up from germline, CDR1 is SGHVS and CDR2 is FQNEAQ. Trimming at V came to 1 base and at J to 3 bases, leaving 4 bases not matched to a gene. The CDR3 DNA sequence: TGTGCCAGCAGCTTAGGCCGGACAGGGGTCAATCAGCCCCAGCATTTT. This sequence encodes CASSLGRTGVNQPQHF.

The rearrangement joins TRBV19 to TRBJ2-2; 8 nucleotides agree with TRBD1. The CDR3 length is 17 residues. J lost 1 base, V lost 2 bases, and 6 bases had no gene match. The germline V gene has CDR1 LNHDA and CDR2 SQIVND (reference sequence). The DNA of the CDR3 is TGTGCCAGTAGTATAATCACAGGGGGTGGGAACACCGGGGAGCTGTTTTTT. This gives the protein CASSIITGGGNTGELFF. The full variable domain, in which reference TRBV19 and TRBJ2-2 provide the parts outside the CDR3, is DGGITQSPKYLFRKEGQNVTLSCEQNLNHDAMYWYRQDPGQGLRLIYYSQIVNDFQKGDIAEGYSVSREKKESFPLTVTSAQKNPTAFYLCASSIITGGGNTGELFFGEGSRLTVL.

This sequence joins TRBV27 and TRBJ2-2; D might be TRBD1 (5 bases). Trimming stripped 3 bases from V and 7 bases from J, with 12 bases between. The CDR3 is made up of 14 amino acids. Per germline, CDR1 MNHEY and CDR2 SMNVEV (reference sequence). CDR3 sequence reads: CASSFTGYGGELFF. The CDR3 nucleotides read TGTGCCAGCAGTTTTACAGGTTATGGCGGGGAGCTGTTTTTT.

This clone appeared once. This chain links TRBV19 with TRBJ1-5; D unresolved. Germline CDR1 is LNHDA and CDR2 is SQIVND (reference sequence). This CDR3 comprises 13 residues. V lost 7 bases to trimming and J lost 0 bases, with 7 bases between them. CDR3 in DNA: TGTGCCAGTACAGGAAATAGCAATCAGCCCCAGCATTTT. Amino acid sequence: CASTGNSNQPQHF.

Concerning this clone itself: A junction end diverges from the germline sequence, so it may reflect a read error. CDR3 bases: TGTGCTAGCAGCGGCACAGGGGCGGCCCATGGCTACACCTTC. Translated, it gives CASSGTGAAHGYTF. The gene calls are TRBV7-7 and TRBJ1-2; 7 nucleotides align to TRBD1. Germline V gives CDR1 SSHAT, CDR2 FNYEAQ (reference sequence). The CDR3 consists of 14 residues.

V and J are TRBV3-1 (or the pseudogene TRBV3-2) and TRBJ2-7; D gene uncertain. Germline CDR1 reads LGHDT; CDR2 reads YNNKEL (reference sequence). V lost 6 bases, J lost 7 bases, and 19 bases lay in between. The CDR3 sequence is 14 residues long. The CDR3 loop is CASREVRGKREQYF. In nucleotides, the CDR3 is TGTGCCAGCAGAGAGGTCCGTGGAAAGAGGGAGCAGTACTTC.

The chain recombines TRBV7-6 with TRBJ1-1; 9 bases map to TRBD1. J was trimmed by 6 bases and V by 4 bases; bases with no gene match: 6. Germline lookup yields CDR1 SGHVS and CDR2 FNYEAQ. The CDR3 loop spans 14 amino acids. CDR3 nucleotides: TGTGCCAGCAGCTCCTACAGGGGGCCTCCTGAAGCTTTCTTT. It codes for CASSSYRGPPEAFF.

The rearrangement links TRBV5-6 to TRBJ2-7; D call uncertain. The germline V gene encodes CDR1 SGHDT and CDR2 YYEEEE. The CDR3 has 14 residues. V gave up 0 bases and J gave up 0 bases, with 7 bases separating them. The CDR3 bases are TGTGCCAGCAGCTTGGGAGGAAGCTCCTACGAGCAGTACTTC. Translation: CASSLGGSSYEQYF.

This clone occurred a few times. The chain uses TRBV19 and TRBJ1-5, with a tentative D call TRBD1 (5 bases). Germline V lookup: CDR1 LNHDA, CDR2 SQIVND (reference sequence). V was trimmed by 4 bases and J by 0 bases, leaving 13 bases between them. The CDR3 spans 16 residues. The CDR3 coding sequence is TGTGCCAGTAGTAGTTGGCAGGGCTATAGCAATCAGCCCCAGCATTTT. Translated: CASSSWQGYSNQPQHF.

This clone appeared a single time. The chain combines TRBV5-5 with TRBJ2-3, with 8 bases matching TRBD2. The CDR3 contains 15 residues. The germline CDR1 and CDR2 sequences are SGHKS and YYEKEE (reference sequence). J lost 1 base, V lost 3 bases, and 4 bases had no gene match. CDR3 amino acids: CASSWTSFRTDTQYF. In nucleotides, the CDR3 is TGTGCCAGCAGCTGGACTAGCTTCCGCACAGATACGCAGTATTTT.

The rearrangement joins TRBV27 to TRBJ2-1, with 8 bases identical to TRBD2. V lost 8 bases to trimming and J lost 2 bases; unmatched junction nucleotides: 5. The CDR3 sequence is 14 residues long. Per germline, CDR1 MNHEY and CDR2 SMNVEV (reference sequence). The chain's CDR3 is CASGREAAYNEQFF. DNA for the CDR3: TGTGCCAGCGGGCGGGAGGCTGCCTACAATGAGCAGTTCTTC.

This clone came up once. This chain connects TRBV9 to TRBJ2-7; 7 bases fit TRBD2. Germline CDR1 is SGDLS and CDR2 is YYNGEE. The CDR3 is 14 residues long. Trimming cost V 4 bases and J 3 bases; bases outside gene matches: 7. This CDR3 is CASSSGGRGYEQYF. CDR3 nucleotides: TGTGCCAGCAGCTCGGGAGGCCGAGGCTACGAGCAGTACTTC. Full variable domain (missing parts from reference TRBV9 and TRBJ2-7): DSGVTQTPKHLITATGQRVTLRCSPRSGDLSVYWYQQSLDQGLQFLIQYYNGEERAKGNILERFSAQQFPDLHSELNLSSLELGDSALYFCASSSGGRGYEQYFGPGTRLTVT.

V and J are TRBV13 and TRBJ2-3; a weak D match, TRBD1 (6 bases). This CDR3 is built from 17 residues. CDR1 and CDR2 from the germline V gene are PRHDT and FYEKMQ (reference sequence). The germline V and J ends were trimmed by 5 bases and 6 bases, with 24 bases remaining between them. CDR3 sequence: CASSGGPGLSTGDTQYF. The CDR3 region has the DNA TGTGCCAGCAGCGGAGGCCCGGGTCTCAGCACAGGGGATACGCAGTATTTT.